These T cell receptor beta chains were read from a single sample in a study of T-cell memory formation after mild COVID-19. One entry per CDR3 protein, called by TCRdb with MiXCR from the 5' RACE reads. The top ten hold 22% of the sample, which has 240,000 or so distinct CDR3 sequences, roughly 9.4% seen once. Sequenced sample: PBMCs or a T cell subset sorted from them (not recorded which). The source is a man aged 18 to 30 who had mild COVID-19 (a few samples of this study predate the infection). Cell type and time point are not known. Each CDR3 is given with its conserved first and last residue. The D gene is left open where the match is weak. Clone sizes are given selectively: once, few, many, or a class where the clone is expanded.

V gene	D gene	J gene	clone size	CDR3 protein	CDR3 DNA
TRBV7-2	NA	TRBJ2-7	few	CASSSAGLNSYEQYF	TGTGCCAGCAGCTCGGCGGGGTTAAACTCCTACGAGCAGTACTTC
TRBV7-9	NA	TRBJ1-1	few	CASRVQNPNTEAFF	TGTGCCAGCAGGGTTCAGAACCCGAACACTGAAGCTTTCTTT
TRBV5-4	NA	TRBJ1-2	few	CASSLIGREGYTF	TGTGCCAGCAGCTTGATTGGGAGAGAGGGCTACACCTTC
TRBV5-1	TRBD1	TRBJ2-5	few	CASSPGQANQETQYF	TGCGCCAGCAGCCCGGGACAGGCGAACCAAGAGACCCAGTACTTC
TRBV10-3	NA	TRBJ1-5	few	CAISDGDQPQHF	TGTGCCATCAGCGACGGTGATCAGCCCCAGCATTTT
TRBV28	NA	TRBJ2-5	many	CASSRLRGLRDQYF	TGTGCCAGCAGTCGCCTAAGAGGGTTGCGCGACCAGTACTTC
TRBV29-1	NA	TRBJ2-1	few	CSTRGSTYNEQFF	TGCAGCACCCGGGGGAGCACCTACAATGAGCAGTTCTTC
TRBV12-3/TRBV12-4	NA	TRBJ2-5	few	CASSFGQETQYF	TGTGCCAGCAGTTTTGGGCAAGAGACCCAGTACTTC
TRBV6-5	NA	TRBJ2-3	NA	CASTLQNTQYF	TGTGCCAGCACCCTACAAAATACGCAGTATTTT
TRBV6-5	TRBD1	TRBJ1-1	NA	CASSYSGTGPEAFF	TGTGCCAGCAGTTACTCCGGGACAGGGCCTGAAGCTTTCTTT
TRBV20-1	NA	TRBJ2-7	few	CSARALGDTLYEQYF	TGCAGTGCTAGAGCCCTTGGGGATACCCTCTACGAGCAGTACTTC
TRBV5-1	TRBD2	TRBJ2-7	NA	CASSQSGGSSYEQYF	TGCGCCAGCAGCCAAAGCGGGGGCTCGAGCTACGAGCAGTACTTC
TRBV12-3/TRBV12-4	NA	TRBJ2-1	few	CASSFRAEYNEQFF	TGTGCCAGCAGTTTTAGGGCAGAGTACAATGAGCAGTTCTTC
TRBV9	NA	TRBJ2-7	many	CASSVTPGPYEQYF	TGTGCCAGCAGCGTGACACCGGGACCCTACGAGCAGTACTTC
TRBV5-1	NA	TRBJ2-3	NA	CASSLDVVADTQYF	TGCGCCAGCAGCTTGGACGTGGTGGCAGATACGCAGTATTTT
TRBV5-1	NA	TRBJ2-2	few	CASSLWAGENTGELFF	TGCGCCAGCAGCTTGTGGGCGGGCGAGAACACCGGGGAGCTGTTTTTT
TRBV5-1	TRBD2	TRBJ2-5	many	CASSSTSGGETQYF	TGCGCCAGCAGTTCTACTAGCGGGGGTGAGACCCAGTACTTC
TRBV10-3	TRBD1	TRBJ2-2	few	CAISEMTGGNTGELFF	TGTGCCATCAGTGAAATGACAGGGGGCAACACCGGGGAGCTGTTTTTT
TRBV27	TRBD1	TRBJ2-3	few	CVSRGLGTDTQYF	TGTGTCAGCAGGGGGCTGGGCACAGATACGCAGTATTTT
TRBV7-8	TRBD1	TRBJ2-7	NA	CASSLGYRGDRGSYEQYF	TGTGCCAGCAGCTTAGGGTATCGGGGGGACAGGGGATCCTACGAGCAGTACTTC
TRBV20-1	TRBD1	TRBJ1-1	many	CSVRDRVTEAFF	TGCAGTGTACGGGACAGGGTCACTGAAGCTTTCTTT
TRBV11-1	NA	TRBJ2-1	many	CASSPNRDYNEQFF	TGTGCCAGCAGCCCAAACAGGGACTACAATGAGCAGTTCTTC
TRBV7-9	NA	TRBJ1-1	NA	CASSSARPLRNTEAFF	TGTGCCAGCAGCTCGGCGCGGCCCCTACGGAACACTGAAGCTTTCTTT
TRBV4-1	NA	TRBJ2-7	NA	CASSPAQDPSYEQYF	TGCGCCAGCAGCCCAGCCCAAGATCCCTCCTACGAGCAGTACTTC
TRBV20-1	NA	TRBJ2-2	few	CSARPRDPGELFF	TGCAGTGCTAGACCTAGGGACCCCGGGGAGCTGTTTTTT
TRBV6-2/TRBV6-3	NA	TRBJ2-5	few	CASSYGVVGTQYF	TGTGCCAGCAGTTACGGGGTAGTAGGAACCCAGTACTTC
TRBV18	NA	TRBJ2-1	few	CASSPAYNEQFF	TGTGCCAGCTCACCTGCCTACAATGAGCAGTTCTTC
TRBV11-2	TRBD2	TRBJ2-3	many	CASSLRRGGRDTQYF	TGTGCCAGCAGCTTAAGGCGGGGGGGCCGAGATACGCAGTATTTT
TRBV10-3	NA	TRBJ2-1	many	CATSVGSNEQFF	TGTGCCACATCGGTGGGGTCTAATGAGCAGTTCTTC
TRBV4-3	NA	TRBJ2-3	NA	CASSQGTSPFRTDTQYF	TGCGCCAGCAGCCAAGGAACTAGCCCCTTCCGCACAGATACGCAGTATTTT
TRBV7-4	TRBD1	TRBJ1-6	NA	CASNNPGQWPRPLHF	TGTGCCAGCAATAATCCGGGACAGTGGCCTCGGCCCCTCCACTTT
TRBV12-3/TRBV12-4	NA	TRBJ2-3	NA	CASRFPSTDTQYF	TGTGCCAGCAGATTTCCCTCCACAGATACGCAGTATTTT
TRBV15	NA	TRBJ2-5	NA	CATSRDGEAQETQYF	TGTGCCACCAGCAGAGACGGAGAGGCCCAAGAGACCCAGTACTTC
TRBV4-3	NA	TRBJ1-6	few	CASRGGQYNSPLHF	TGCGCCAGCAGAGGGGGGCAGTATAATTCACCCCTCCACTTT
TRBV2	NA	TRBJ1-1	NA	CASSPGYVNTEAFF	TGTGCCAGCAGTCCAGGGTACGTGAACACTGAAGCTTTCTTT
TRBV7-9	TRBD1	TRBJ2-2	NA	CASSGGQITGELFF	TGTGCCAGCAGCGGGGGACAGATCACCGGGGAGCTGTTTTTT
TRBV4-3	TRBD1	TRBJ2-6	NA	CASSQGGSGTGGPGANVLTF	TGCGCCAGCAGCCAAGGCGGGTCCGGGACAGGGGGCCCTGGGGCCAACGTCCTGACTTTC